The TCR beta chain described here comes from a study of vaccination and CD4 T cells after COVID-19. Treatment specified: roughly 11-day PBMC culture with coronavirus spike peptide pools or control peptides (ViraFEST assay). With peptide pools, ViraFEST first expanded antigen-specific T cells and afterwards sequenced their TCRs. This clonotype has a handful of counts. Its target is unknown. The Oncomine TCR Beta short-read assay sequenced DNA from cultured CD4+ T cells. MiXCR was run by TCRdb on the PCR reads, yielding one entry per CDR3 protein. The sample consists of just over 15,000 distinct CDR3 sequences, roughly two fifths of them appearing once. The CDR3 is 12 amino acids. CDR1 is SQVTM and CDR2 is ANQGSEA in the germline V gene. J was trimmed by 8 bases and V by 2 bases; bases with no gene match: 5.

The chain uses TRBV29-1 and TRBJ1-2; 7 bases are a match to TRBD1. This TCR was sampled from a human donor with COVID-19. Sequencing input: cultured CD4+ T cells from blood. CDR3 sequence reads: CSVEPGGNGYTF. The DNA for the CDR3 is TGCAGCGTTGAACCAGGGGGGAACGGCTACACCTTC.